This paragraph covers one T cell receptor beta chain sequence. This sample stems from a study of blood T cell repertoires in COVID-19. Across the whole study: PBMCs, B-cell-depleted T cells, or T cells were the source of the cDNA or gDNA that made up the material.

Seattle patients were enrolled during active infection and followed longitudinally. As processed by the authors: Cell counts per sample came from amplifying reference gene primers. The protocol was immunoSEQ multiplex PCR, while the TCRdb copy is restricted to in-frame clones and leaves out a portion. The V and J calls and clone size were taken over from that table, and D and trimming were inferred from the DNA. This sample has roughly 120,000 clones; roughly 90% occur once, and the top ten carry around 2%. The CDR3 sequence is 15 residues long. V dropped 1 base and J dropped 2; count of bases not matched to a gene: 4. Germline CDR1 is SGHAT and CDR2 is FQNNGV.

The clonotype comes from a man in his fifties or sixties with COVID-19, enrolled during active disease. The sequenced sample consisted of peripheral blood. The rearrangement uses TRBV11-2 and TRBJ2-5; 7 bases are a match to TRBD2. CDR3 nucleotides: TGTGCCAGCAGCTTAGGTCCAGCGGGACAAGAGACCCAGTACTTC. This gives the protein CASSLGPAGQETQYF. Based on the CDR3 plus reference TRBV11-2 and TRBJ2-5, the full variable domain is EAGVAQSPRYKIIEKRQSVAFWCNPISGHATLYWYQQILGQGPKLLIQFQNNGVVDDSQLPKDRFSAERLKGVDSTLKIQPAKLEDSAVYLCASSLGPAGQETQYFGPGTRLLVL.